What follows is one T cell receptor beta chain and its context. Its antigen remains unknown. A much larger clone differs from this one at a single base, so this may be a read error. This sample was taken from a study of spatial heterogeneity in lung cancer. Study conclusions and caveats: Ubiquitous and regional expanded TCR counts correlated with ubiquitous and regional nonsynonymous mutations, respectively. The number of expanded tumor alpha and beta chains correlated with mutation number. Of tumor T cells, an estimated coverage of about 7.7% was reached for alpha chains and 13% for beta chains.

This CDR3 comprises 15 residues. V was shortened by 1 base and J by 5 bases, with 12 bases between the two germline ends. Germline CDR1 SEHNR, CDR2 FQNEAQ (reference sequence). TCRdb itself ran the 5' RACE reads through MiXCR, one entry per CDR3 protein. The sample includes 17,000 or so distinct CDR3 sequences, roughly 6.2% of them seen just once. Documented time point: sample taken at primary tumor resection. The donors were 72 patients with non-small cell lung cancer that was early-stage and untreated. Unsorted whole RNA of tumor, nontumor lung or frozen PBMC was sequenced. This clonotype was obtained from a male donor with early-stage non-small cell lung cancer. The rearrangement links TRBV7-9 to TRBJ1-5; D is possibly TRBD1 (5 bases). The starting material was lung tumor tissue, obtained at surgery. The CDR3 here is CASSLEGHVDQPQHF. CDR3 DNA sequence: TGTGCCAGCAGCTTAGAGGGGCATGTTGATCAGCCCCAGCATTTT.